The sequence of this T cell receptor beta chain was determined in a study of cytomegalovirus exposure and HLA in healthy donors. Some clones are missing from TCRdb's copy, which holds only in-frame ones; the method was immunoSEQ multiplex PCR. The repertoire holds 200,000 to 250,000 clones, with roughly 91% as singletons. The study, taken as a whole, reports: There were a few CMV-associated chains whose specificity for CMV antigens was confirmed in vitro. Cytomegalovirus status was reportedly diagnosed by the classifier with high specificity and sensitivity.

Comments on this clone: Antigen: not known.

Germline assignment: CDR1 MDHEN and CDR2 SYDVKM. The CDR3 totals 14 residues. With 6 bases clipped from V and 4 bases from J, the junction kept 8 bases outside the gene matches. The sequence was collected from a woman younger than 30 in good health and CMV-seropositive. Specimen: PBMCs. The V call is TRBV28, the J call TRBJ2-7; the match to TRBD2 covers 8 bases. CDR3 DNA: TGTGCCAGCAGCCCGGGACTAGGGCAATACGAGCAGTACTTC. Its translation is CASSPGLGQYEQYF.